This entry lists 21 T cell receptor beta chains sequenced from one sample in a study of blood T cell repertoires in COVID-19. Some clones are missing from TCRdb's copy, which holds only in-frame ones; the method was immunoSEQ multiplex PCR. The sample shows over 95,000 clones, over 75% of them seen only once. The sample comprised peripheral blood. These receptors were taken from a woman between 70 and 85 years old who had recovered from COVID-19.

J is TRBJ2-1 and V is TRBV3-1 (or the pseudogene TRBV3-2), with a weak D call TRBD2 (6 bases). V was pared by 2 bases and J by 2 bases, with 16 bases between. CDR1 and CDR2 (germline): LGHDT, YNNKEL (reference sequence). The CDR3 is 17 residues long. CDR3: CASSQSGTLAAYNEQFF. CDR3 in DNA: TGTGCCAGCAGCCAATCCGGGACTCTTGCTGCCTACAATGAGCAGTTCTTC.

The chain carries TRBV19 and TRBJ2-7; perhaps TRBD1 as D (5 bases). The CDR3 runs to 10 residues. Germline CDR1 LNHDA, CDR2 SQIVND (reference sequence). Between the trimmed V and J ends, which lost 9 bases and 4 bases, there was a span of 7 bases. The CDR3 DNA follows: TGTGCCAGCGGACAATACGAGCAGTACTTC. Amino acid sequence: CASGQYEQYF. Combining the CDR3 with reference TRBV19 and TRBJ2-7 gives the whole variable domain DGGITQSPKYLFRKEGQNVTLSCEQNLNHDAMYWYRQDPGQGLRLIYYSQIVNDFQKGDIAEGYSVSREKKESFPLTVTSAQKNPTAFYLCASGQYEQYFGPGTRLTVT.

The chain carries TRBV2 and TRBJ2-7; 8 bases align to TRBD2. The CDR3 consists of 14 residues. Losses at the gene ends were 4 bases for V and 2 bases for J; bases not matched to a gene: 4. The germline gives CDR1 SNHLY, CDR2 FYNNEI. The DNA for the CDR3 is TGTGCCAGCAGTGCCGGGACTAGACCCTACGAGCAGTACTTC. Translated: CASSAGTRPYEQYF. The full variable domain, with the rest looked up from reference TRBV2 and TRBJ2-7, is EPEVTQTPSHQVTQMGQEVILRCVPISNHLYFYWYRQILGQKVEFLVSFYNNEISEKSEIFDDQFSVERPDGSNFTLKIRSTKLEDSAMYFCASSAGTRPYEQYFGPGTRLTVT.

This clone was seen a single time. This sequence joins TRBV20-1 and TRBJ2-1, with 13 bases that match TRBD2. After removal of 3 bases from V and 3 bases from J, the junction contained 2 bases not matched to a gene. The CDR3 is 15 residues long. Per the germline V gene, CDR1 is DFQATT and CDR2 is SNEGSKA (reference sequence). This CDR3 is CSASGLAGDYNEQFF. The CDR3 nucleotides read TGCAGTGCTAGTGGACTAGCGGGAGACTACAATGAGCAGTTCTTC.

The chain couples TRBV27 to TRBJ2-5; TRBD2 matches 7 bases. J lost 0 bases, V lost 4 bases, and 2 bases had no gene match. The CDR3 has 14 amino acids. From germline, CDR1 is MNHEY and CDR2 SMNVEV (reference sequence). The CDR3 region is CASSSTSHQETQYF. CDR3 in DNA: TGTGCCAGCAGTTCGACTAGCCACCAAGAGACCCAGTACTTC.

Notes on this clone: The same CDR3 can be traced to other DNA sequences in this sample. CDR3 sequence (DNA): TGTGCCAGCAGCGTAGGCGGGAGGGCTTACGAGCAGTACTTC. Amino acids: CASSVGGRAYEQYF. The chain recombines TRBV9 with TRBJ2-7; 9 nucleotides line up with TRBD2. CDR1 is SGDLS, CDR2 YYNGEE, per germline. V lost 0 bases and J lost 4; bases outside the gene matches: 2. This CDR3 contains 14 residues.

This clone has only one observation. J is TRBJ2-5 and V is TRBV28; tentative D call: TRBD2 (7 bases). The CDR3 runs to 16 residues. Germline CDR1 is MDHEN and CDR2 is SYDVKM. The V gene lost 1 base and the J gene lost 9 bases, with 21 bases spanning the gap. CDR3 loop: CASSLLPGLGRGAQYF. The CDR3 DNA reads TGTGCCAGCAGTTTATTGCCCGGACTAGGAAGGGGGGCCCAGTACTTC. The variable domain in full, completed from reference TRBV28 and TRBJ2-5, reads DVKVTQSSRYLVKRTGEKVFLECVQDMDHENMFWYRQDPGLGLRLIYFSYDVKMKEKGDIPEGYSVSREKKERFSLILESASTNQTSMYLCASSLLPGLGRGAQYFGPGTRLLVL.

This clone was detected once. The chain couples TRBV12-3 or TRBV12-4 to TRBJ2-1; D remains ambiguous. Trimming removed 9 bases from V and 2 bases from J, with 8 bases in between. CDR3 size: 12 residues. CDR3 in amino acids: CASSTAYNEQFF. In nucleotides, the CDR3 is TGTGCCAGTTCGACTGCCTACAATGAGCAGTTCTTC.

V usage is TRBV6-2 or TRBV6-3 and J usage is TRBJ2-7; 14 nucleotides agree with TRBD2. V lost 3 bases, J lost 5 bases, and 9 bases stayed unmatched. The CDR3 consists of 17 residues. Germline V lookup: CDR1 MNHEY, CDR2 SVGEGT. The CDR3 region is CASSYAGLAGALNEQYF. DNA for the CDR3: TGTGCCAGCAGTTATGCGGGACTAGCGGGGGCACTAAACGAGCAGTACTTC.

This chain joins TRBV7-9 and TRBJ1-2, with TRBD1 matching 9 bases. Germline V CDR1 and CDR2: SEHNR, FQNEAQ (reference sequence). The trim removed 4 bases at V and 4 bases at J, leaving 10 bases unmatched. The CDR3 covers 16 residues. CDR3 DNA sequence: TGTGCCAGCAGCTCTCCCGGGACAGGGAGCGCCTATGGCTACACCTTC. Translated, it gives CASSSPGTGSAYGYTF.

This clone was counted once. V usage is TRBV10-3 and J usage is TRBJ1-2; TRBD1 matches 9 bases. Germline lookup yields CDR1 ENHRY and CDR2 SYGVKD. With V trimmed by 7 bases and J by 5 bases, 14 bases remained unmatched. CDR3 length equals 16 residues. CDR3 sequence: CAITPHRTGADYGYTF. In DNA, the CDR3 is TGTGCCATCACCCCGCACCGGACAGGGGCAGATTATGGCTACACCTTC.

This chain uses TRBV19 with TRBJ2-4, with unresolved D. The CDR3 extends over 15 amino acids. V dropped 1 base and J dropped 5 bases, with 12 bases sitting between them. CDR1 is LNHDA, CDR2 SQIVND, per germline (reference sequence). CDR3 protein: CASSIVPHNENIQYF. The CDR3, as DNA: TGTGCCAGTAGTATAGTCCCTCACAACGAAAACATTCAGTACTTC.

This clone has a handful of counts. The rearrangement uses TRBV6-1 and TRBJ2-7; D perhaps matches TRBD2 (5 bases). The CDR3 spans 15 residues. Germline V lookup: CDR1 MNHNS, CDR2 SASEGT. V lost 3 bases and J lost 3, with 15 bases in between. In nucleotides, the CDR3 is TGTGCCAGCAGTGAGAGGCCCGGGAAGATCTACGAGCAGTACTTC. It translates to CASSERPGKIYEQYF.

The CDR3 nucleotides are TGTGCCATCAGCCAGGGAGGGAACACCGGGGAGCTGTTTTTT. Residues: CAISQGGNTGELFF. The V gene is TRBV10-3, the J gene TRBJ2-2; a weak D match, TRBD2 (6 bases). The germline V gene encodes CDR1 ENHRY and CDR2 SYGVKD. V lost 6 bases and J lost 1, with 9 bases in between. The CDR3 totals 14 residues.

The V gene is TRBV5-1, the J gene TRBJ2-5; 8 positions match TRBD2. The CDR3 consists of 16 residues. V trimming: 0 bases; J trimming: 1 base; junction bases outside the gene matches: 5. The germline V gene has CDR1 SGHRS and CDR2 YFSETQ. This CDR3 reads CASSLAGGGPQETQYF. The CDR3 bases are TGCGCCAGCAGCTTGGCCGGCGGGGGGCCCCAAGAGACCCAGTACTTC.

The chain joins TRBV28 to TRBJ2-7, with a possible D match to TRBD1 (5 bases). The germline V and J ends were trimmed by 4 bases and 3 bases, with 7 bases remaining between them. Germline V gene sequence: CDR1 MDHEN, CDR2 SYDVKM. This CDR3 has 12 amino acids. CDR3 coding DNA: TGTGCCAGCAGTTCAGGGCTCTACGAGCAGTACTTC. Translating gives CASSSGLYEQYF. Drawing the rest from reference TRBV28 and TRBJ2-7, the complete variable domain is DVKVTQSSRYLVKRTGEKVFLECVQDMDHENMFWYRQDPGLGLRLIYFSYDVKMKEKGDIPEGYSVSREKKERFSLILESASTNQTSMYLCASSSGLYEQYFGPGTRLTVT.

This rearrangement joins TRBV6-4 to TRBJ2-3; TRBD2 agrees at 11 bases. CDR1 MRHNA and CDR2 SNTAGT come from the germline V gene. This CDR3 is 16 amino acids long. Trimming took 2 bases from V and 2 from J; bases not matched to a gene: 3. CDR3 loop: CASSDGTSGDTDTQYF. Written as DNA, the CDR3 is TGTGCCAGCAGTGACGGGACTAGCGGTGACACAGATACGCAGTATTTT.

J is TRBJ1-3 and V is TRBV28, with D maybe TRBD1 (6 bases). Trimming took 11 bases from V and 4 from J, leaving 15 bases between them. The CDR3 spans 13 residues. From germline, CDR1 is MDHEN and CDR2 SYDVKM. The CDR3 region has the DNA TGTGCCGCCGGGCCAGGGGACGGAAACACCATATATTTT. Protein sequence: CAAGPGDGNTIYF.

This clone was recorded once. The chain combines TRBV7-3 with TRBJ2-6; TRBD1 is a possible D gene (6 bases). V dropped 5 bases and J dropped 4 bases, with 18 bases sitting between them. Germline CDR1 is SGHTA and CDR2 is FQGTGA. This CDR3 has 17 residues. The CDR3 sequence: CASSLGPTGSGANVLTF. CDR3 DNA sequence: TGTGCCAGCAGCCTCGGCCCCACAGGGTCAGGGGCCAACGTCCTGACTTTC.

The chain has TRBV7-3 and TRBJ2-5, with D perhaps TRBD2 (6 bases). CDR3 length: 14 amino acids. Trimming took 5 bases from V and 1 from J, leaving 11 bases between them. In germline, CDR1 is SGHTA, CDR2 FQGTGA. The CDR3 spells CASSLHGGQETQYF. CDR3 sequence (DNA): TGTGCCAGCAGCCTCCACGGGGGCCAAGAGACCCAGTACTTC.

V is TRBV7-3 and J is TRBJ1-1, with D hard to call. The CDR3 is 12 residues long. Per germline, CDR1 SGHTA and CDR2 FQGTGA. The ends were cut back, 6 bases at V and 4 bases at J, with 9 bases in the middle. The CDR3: CASSQAGTEAFF. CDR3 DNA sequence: TGTGCCAGCAGTCAAGCAGGCACTGAAGCTTTCTTT.